This record concerns one T cell receptor (beta chain) sequence. No antigen is known for it. The data stem from a study of T cell responses to AZD1222 COVID-19 vaccine. Broader study findings: Two AZD1222 doses significantly raised spike-specific TCR breadth and depth over controls. Donors in the cohort were predominantly white British and more often female, and clonal diversity was possibly underestimated. Along spike, vaccine-associated CD4 TCRs were found throughout, with dominance at 160-218 and 743-854. Nearly half of the spike-specific TCRs reportedly recognize variant regions that carry no mutations.

Clones were read by immunoSEQ multiplex PCR, and TCRdb kept only the in-frame ones, dropping some. The table includes around 91,000 clones, just over 90% detected once. J was trimmed by 6 bases and V by 5 bases; bases with no gene match: 8. The CDR3 has 16 amino acids. Germline assignment: CDR1 SGHAT and CDR2 FQNNGV. The clonotype was recovered from an adult who received the AZD1222 COVID-19 vaccine. The sample consisted of peripheral blood, taken 28 days after the second AZD1222 dose. V usage is TRBV11-2 and J usage is TRBJ2-2; 11 bases agree with TRBD2. In DNA form, the CDR3 reads TGTGCCAGCAGCAGGCCGACTAGCGGGATCCCCGGGGAGCTGTTTTTT. Its protein product is CASSRPTSGIPGELFF.